The 30 T cell receptor beta chains given below trace back to one sample, sequenced in a study of T cell responses to AZD1222 COVID-19 vaccine. Generated by immunoSEQ multiplex PCR, the TCRdb table keeps only in-frame clones and is missing some. The table lists about 99,000 clones, around 91% of them singletons, with 45% in the top ten. Sequenced material: peripheral blood, taken on day 0 of AZD1222 vaccination. All receptors derive from an adult in good health.

This clone was observed a single time. This sequence joins TRBV11-2 and TRBJ1-1; a weak D match, TRBD1 (6 bases). The V end lost 2 bases, the J end lost 1 base, and 17 bases lay between the germline ends. This CDR3 comprises 17 residues. CDR1 is SGHAT, CDR2 FQNNGV, per germline. For the CDR3, the DNA is TGTGCCAGCAGCTTATATGGTAGGGGGAATGGGAACACTGAAGCTTTCTTT. This gives the protein CASSLYGRGNGNTEAFF.

The chain recombines TRBV5-8 with TRBJ2-5; the D gene is possibly TRBD1 (5 bases). The length of the CDR3 is 14 residues. The V and J ends lost 0 bases and 2 bases respectively, with 8 bases between them. Per the germline V gene, CDR1 is SGHTS and CDR2 is YDEGEE. In DNA, the CDR3 is TGTGCCAGCAGCTTGGTGGGGCTACAAGAGACCCAGTACTTC. Residues: CASSLVGLQETQYF. The variable domain in full, completed from reference TRBV5-8 and TRBJ2-5, reads EAGVTQSPTHLIKTRGQQATLRCSPISGHTSVYWYQQALGLGLQFLLWYDEGEERNRGNFPPRFSGRQFPNYSSELNVNALELEDSALYLCASSLVGLQETQYFGPGTRLLVL.

This clone was picked up one time. V is TRBV7-2 and J is TRBJ1-2, with unresolved D. V lost 4 bases, J lost 6 bases, and 18 bases lay in between. CDR3 size: 15 residues. Germline values: CDR1 SGHTA, CDR2 FQGNSA. CDR3: CASSSTPPDTDGYTF. The CDR3 DNA is TGTGCCAGCAGCTCGACACCCCCGGATACAGATGGCTACACCTTC.

The rearrangement links TRBV5-4 to TRBJ2-7; 10 nucleotides line up with TRBD1. Germline CDR1 is SGHNT and CDR2 is YYREEE (reference sequence). The CDR3 has 14 amino acids. Germline trimming cut 2 bases from V and 3 bases from J; bases unmatched to any gene: 2. The CDR3 spells CASSLRTGGYEQYF. The CDR3 nucleotides are TGTGCCAGCAGCTTACGGACAGGGGGCTACGAGCAGTACTTC.

This clone was seen once. V usage is TRBV28 and J usage is TRBJ1-2; D ambiguous. Trimming pared 4 bases from V and 7 bases from J, leaving 10 bases between. There are 12 residues in the CDR3. Looked up from germline, CDR1 is MDHEN and CDR2 is SYDVKM. The CDR3, as DNA: TGTGCCAGCAGTTCACTCCCCCGTGGCTACACCTTC. It codes for CASSSLPRGYTF.

The J gene is TRBJ1-3, the V gene TRBV29-1; no reliable D call. This CDR3 comprises 13 residues. V was shortened by 7 bases and J by 0 bases, with 10 bases between the two germline ends. The germline gives CDR1 SQVTM, CDR2 ANQGSEA. In nucleotides, the CDR3 is TGCAGCGCTTACCTAAGCTCTGGAAACACCATATATTTT. It codes for CSAYLSSGNTIYF.

The chain recombines TRBV6-6 with TRBJ2-7, with 8 nucleotides matching TRBD1. The CDR3 runs 18 residues. CDR1 is MNHNY and CDR2 is SVGAGI in the germline V gene (reference sequence). Losses at the gene ends were 5 bases for V and 1 base for J; bases not matched to a gene: 16. The CDR3 DNA sequence: TGTGCCAGCAGTCATACTCGCGGGTCAGGGGGCGAATCCTACGAGCAGTACTTC. It encodes CASSHTRGSGGESYEQYF.

The chain recombines TRBV4-1 with TRBJ1-1; 8 bases match TRBD1. J gave up 5 bases and V 1 base, and 3 bases lay outside the gene matches. Germline values: CDR1 MGHRA, CDR2 YSYEKL. The CDR3 spans 14 residues. The CDR3 nucleotides read TGCGCCAGCAGCCAAGTACAGGGGGAAACTGAAGCTTTCTTT. As protein: CASSQVQGETEAFF.

The chain carries TRBV9 and TRBJ2-7; TRBD2 matches at 13 bases. The trim removed 3 bases at V and 6 bases at J, leaving 3 bases unmatched. This CDR3 comprises 14 residues. CDR1 is SGDLS, CDR2 YYNGEE, per germline. Here the CDR3 reads CASSGGLAGAEQYF. The CDR3 DNA reads TGTGCCAGCAGCGGCGGACTAGCGGGAGCCGAGCAGTACTTC.

V and J are TRBV21-1 and TRBJ2-7; the D segment call TRBD1 is taken from the table without a DNA check. TRBV21-1 is a known pseudogene. This CDR3 spans 11 amino acids. The CDR3 nucleotides are TGTGCCAGCAGCAAGGCAAACGAGCAGTACTTC. Encoded protein: CASSKANEQYF.

J is TRBJ2-1 and V is TRBV13; the D is unclear. The germline V gene has CDR1 PRHDT and CDR2 FYEKMQ (reference sequence). V gave up 3 bases and J gave up 5 bases, with 14 bases separating them. There are 15 residues in the CDR3. For the CDR3, the DNA is TGTGCCAGCAGCTTCCCGACAATAGCCAACAATGAGCAGTTCTTC. It specifies CASSFPTIANNEQFF.

The chain employs TRBV27 and TRBJ2-3; 7 nucleotides agree with TRBD1. CDR1 and CDR2 (germline): MNHEY, SMNVEV (reference sequence). V lost 2 bases and J lost 4; bases outside the gene matches: 3. The CDR3 consists of 14 residues. The CDR3 bases are TGTGCCAGCAGTTTAACAGGGGAAGCAGATACGCAGTATTTT. Amino acid sequence: CASSLTGEADTQYF.

The CDR3 loop reads CASSQANPSAEQYF. In nucleotides, the CDR3 is TGCGCCAGCAGCCAGGCCAACCCTAGCGCCGAGCAGTACTTC. The chain joins TRBV4-3 to TRBJ2-7; tentatively, D is TRBD2 (6 bases). Germline assignment: CDR1 LGHNA and CDR2 YSLEER. The CDR3 spans 14 residues. V was clipped by 3 bases and J by 6 bases, with 15 bases between them.

This chain uses TRBV7-2 with TRBJ2-7, with 7 bases fitting TRBD2. The germline CDR1 and CDR2 sequences are SGHTA and FQGNSA. There are 15 residues in the CDR3. Trimming at V came to 4 bases and at J to 0 bases, leaving 6 bases not matched to a gene. The CDR3 is CASSSLAGLSYEQYF. CDR3 bases: TGTGCCAGCAGCTCCTTAGCGGGCCTCTCCTACGAGCAGTACTTC.

This clone occurred once. The chain joins TRBV4-1 to TRBJ1-5; D not certain. Germline V lookup: CDR1 MGHRA, CDR2 YSYEKL. This CDR3 has 15 amino acids. Trimming shortened V by 4 bases and J by 2 bases, and 12 bases separated the two germline ends. Here the CDR3 DNA reads TGCGCCAGCAGCCGGACGGCTTTGGGCAATCAGCCCCAGCATTTT. Translation gives CASSRTALGNQPQHF.

The rearrangement uses TRBV9 and TRBJ2-2; tentatively, D is TRBD1 (5 bases). Per germline, CDR1 SGDLS and CDR2 YYNGEE. Between the trimmed V and J ends, which lost 0 bases and 6 bases, there was a span of 9 bases. The CDR3 sequence is 14 residues long. This CDR3 is CASSVVARAGELFF. CDR3 coding DNA: TGTGCCAGCAGCGTAGTTGCCAGGGCCGGGGAGCTGTTTTTT.

The chain has TRBV10-3 and TRBJ1-2; 8 bases line up with TRBD1. Germline V gives CDR1 ENHRY, CDR2 SYGVKD. J gave up 4 bases and V 2 bases, and 0 bases lay outside the gene matches. The CDR3 is 13 amino acids. CDR3 bases: TGTGCCATCAGTGAGGACAGGGGCTATGGCTACACCTTC. This gives the protein CAISEDRGYGYTF.

V and J are TRBV6-5 and TRBJ1-2, with D possibly being TRBD1 (6 bases). CDR3 length: 12 amino acids. Germline V gene data show CDR1 as MNHEY and CDR2 as SVGAGI. Between the trimmed V and J ends, which lost 10 bases and 6 bases, there was a span of 15 bases. The CDR3 is CATLRDTHGYTF. CDR3 nucleotide sequence: TGTGCCACCCTCAGGGACACCCATGGCTACACCTTC.

V gene TRBV6-5 combines with J gene TRBJ2-7; D is perhaps TRBD1 (6 bases). V lost 4 bases and J lost 0, with 13 bases in between. The CDR3 covers 15 residues. Germline values: CDR1 MNHEY, CDR2 SVGAGI. The CDR3 loop is CASSWSGHSSYEQYF. The CDR3 nucleotides read TGTGCCAGCAGTTGGTCGGGACACAGCTCCTACGAGCAGTACTTC.

This clone was recorded once. The CDR3 here is CASSYTLNTEAFF. The CDR3 region has the DNA TGTGCCAGCAGTTATACCCTGAACACTGAAGCTTTCTTT. This chain connects TRBV6-2 or TRBV6-3 to TRBJ1-1; D is unclear. The CDR3 is 13 amino acids. The germline CDR1 and CDR2 sequences are MNHEY and SVGEGT. The germline V and J ends were trimmed by 3 bases and 0 bases, with 5 bases remaining between them.

A single count supports this clone. V usage is TRBV9 and J usage is TRBJ1-2, with D perhaps TRBD1 (5 bases). The CDR3 extends over 16 amino acids. Germline CDR1 SGDLS, CDR2 YYNGEE. V gave up 0 bases and J gave up 4 bases, with 16 bases separating them. This CDR3 reads CASSVGLQGRGYGYTF. The CDR3 bases are TGTGCCAGCAGCGTAGGGCTCCAGGGCCGGGGCTATGGCTACACCTTC. The variable domain in full, with the rest retrieved from reference TRBV9 and TRBJ1-2, is DSGVTQTPKHLITATGQRVTLRCSPRSGDLSVYWYQQSLDQGLQFLIQYYNGEERAKGNILERFSAQQFPDLHSELNLSSLELGDSALYFCASSVGLQGRGYGYTFGSGTRLTVV.

V gene TRBV27 combines with J gene TRBJ1-2; unclear D gene. Germline-derived CDR1 and CDR2 are MNHEY and SMNVEV (reference sequence). CDR3 length: 13 amino acids. Trimming took 5 bases from V and 6 from J, leaving 13 bases between them. The CDR3 protein is CASSLSNADGYTF. The CDR3 nucleotides read TGTGCCAGCAGTCTCAGTAACGCCGATGGCTACACCTTC.

V usage is TRBV19 and J usage is TRBJ1-2; D unclear. The CDR3 covers 14 residues. V lost 4 bases to trimming and J lost 2 bases, with 11 bases between them. CDR1 is LNHDA, CDR2 SQIVND, per germline (reference sequence). For the CDR3, the DNA is TGTGCCAGTAGTAGGGGTCTGAGCAACTATGGCTACACCTTC. Translation gives CASSRGLSNYGYTF. Full variable domain (rest looked up from reference TRBV19 and TRBJ1-2): DGGITQSPKYLFRKEGQNVTLSCEQNLNHDAMYWYRQDPGQGLRLIYYSQIVNDFQKGDIAEGYSVSREKKESFPLTVTSAQKNPTAFYLCASSRGLSNYGYTFGSGTRLTVV.

V and J are TRBV15 and TRBJ2-7, with D tentatively TRBD1 (6 bases). Germline V lookup: CDR1 LNHNV, CDR2 YYDKDF (reference sequence). CDR3 length: 14 residues. V lost 2 bases, J lost 0 bases, and 8 bases lay in between. CDR3 region: CATSRFRGSYEQYF. In DNA, the CDR3 is TGTGCCACCAGCAGATTCAGGGGCTCCTACGAGCAGTACTTC.

The genes are TRBV28 and TRBJ1-4; a weak D match, TRBD1 (6 bases). The CDR3 loop spans 16 amino acids. CDR1 and CDR2 from the germline V gene are MDHEN and SYDVKM. The V end lost 3 bases, the J end lost 0 bases, and 11 bases lay between the germline ends. The CDR3 loop is CASSFSRGATNEKLFF. In DNA form, the CDR3 reads TGTGCCAGCAGTTTTTCCAGGGGCGCAACTAATGAAAAACTGTTTTTT.

The chain combines TRBV11-3 with TRBJ2-1; 15 nucleotides agree with TRBD2. The CDR3 runs to 17 residues. Looked up from germline, CDR1 is SGHNT and CDR2 is YENEEA. V lost 1 base, J lost 4 bases, and 2 bases stayed unmatched. CDR3 sequence reads: CASSLAGTSGGYNEQFF. The CDR3 DNA reads as TGTGCCAGCAGCTTAGCCGGGACTAGCGGGGGGTACAATGAGCAGTTCTTC.

The J gene is TRBJ1-2, the V gene TRBV4-1; the D is unclear. The germline CDR1 and CDR2 sequences are MGHRA and YSYEKL. Trimming took off 2 bases at V and 2 bases at J, with 3 bases between the two ends. CDR3 length equals 12 residues. Here the CDR3 DNA reads TGCGCCAGCAGCCAACAGAACTATGGCTACACCTTC. Translated: CASSQQNYGYTF.

The table lists this clone with a count of one. The rearrangement joins TRBV14 to TRBJ2-2; TRBD1 is a possible D gene (5 bases). Germline V gene lookup returns CDR1 SGHDN and CDR2 FVKESK. Trimming removed 3 bases from V and 3 bases from J, with 11 bases in between. The length of the CDR3 is 15 residues. CDR3 region: CASSQDNHYTGELFF. The CDR3 DNA is TGTGCCAGCAGCCAGGACAATCATTACACCGGGGAGCTGTTTTTT.

The chain employs TRBV12-3 or TRBV12-4 and TRBJ1-4; D is perhaps TRBD1 (5 bases). The V end was cut by 8 bases, the J end by 0 bases, with 7 bases between. This CDR3 is built from 13 residues. CDR3 sequence reads: CASSGATNEKLFF. The DNA for the CDR3 is TGTGCCAGCTCGGGGGCAACTAATGAAAAACTGTTTTTT.

This chain joins TRBV28 and TRBJ2-2, with 13 bases aligning to TRBD2. V was pared by 7 bases and J by 5 bases, with 7 bases of the junction left unmatched. CDR1 is MDHEN, CDR2 SYDVKM, per germline. There are 16 residues in the CDR3. The CDR3 DNA follows: TGTGCCAGCACCCGGACTAGCGGGAGAGGTACCGGGGAGCTGTTTTTT. Its translation is CASTRTSGRGTGELFF.